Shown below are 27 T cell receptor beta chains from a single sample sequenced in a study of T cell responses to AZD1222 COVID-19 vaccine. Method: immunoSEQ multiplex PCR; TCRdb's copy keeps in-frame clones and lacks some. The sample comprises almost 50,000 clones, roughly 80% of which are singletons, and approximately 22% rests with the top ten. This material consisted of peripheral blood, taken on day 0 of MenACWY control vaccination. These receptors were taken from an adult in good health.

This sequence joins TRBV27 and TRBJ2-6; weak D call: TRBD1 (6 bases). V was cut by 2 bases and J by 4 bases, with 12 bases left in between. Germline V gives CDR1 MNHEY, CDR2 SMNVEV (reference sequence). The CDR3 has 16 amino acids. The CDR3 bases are TGTGCCAGCAGTTTAGGTTCAGGGGTCGGGGCCAACGTCCTGACTTTC. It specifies CASSLGSGVGANVLTF.

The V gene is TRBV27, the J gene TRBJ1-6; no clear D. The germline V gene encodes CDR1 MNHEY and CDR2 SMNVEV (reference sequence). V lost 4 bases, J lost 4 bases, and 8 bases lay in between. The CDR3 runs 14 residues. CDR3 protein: CASSSGNYNSPLHF. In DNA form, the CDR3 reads TGTGCCAGCAGTTCGGGGAATTATAATTCACCCCTCCACTTT.

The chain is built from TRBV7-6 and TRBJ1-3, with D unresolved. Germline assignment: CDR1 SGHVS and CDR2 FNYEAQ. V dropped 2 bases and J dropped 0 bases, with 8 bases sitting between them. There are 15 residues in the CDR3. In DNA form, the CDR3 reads TGTGCCAGCAGCTTACAGAAACTCTCTGGAAACACCATATATTTT. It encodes CASSLQKLSGNTIYF. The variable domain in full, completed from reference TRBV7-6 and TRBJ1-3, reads GAGVSQSPRYKVTKRGQDVALRCDPISGHVSLYWYRQALGQGPEFLTYFNYEAQQDKSGLPNDRFSAERPEGSISTLTIQRTEQRDSAMYRCASSLQKLSGNTIYFGEGSWLTVV.

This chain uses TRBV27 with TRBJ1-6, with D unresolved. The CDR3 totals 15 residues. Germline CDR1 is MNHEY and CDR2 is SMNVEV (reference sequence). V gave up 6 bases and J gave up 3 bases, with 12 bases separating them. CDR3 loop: CASRNRANYNSPLHF. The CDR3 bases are TGTGCCAGCAGAAACCGGGCCAACTATAATTCACCCCTCCACTTT.

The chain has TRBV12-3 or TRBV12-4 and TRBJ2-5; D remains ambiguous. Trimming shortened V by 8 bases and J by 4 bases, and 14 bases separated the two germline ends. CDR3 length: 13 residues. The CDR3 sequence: CASRPAVAETQYF. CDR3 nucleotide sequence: TGTGCCAGCCGCCCCGCGGTGGCAGAGACCCAGTACTTC.

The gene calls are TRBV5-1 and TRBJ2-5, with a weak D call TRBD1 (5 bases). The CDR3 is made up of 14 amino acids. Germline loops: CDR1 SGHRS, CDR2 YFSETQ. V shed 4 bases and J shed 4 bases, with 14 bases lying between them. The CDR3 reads CASSPVRDRETQYF. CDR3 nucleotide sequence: TGCGCCAGCAGCCCGGTCAGGGATAGAGAGACCCAGTACTTC.

The chain's CDR3 is CASSLGGSKQETQYF. CDR3 nucleotides: TGTGCCAGCAGTCTAGGGGGCAGCAAACAAGAGACCCAGTACTTC. The chain carries TRBV11-1 and TRBJ2-5, with 7 nucleotides matching TRBD1. Germline V lookup: CDR1 SGHAT, CDR2 FQDESV (reference sequence). CDR3 length: 15 residues. Losses at the gene ends were 6 bases for V and 2 bases for J; bases not matched to a gene: 9.

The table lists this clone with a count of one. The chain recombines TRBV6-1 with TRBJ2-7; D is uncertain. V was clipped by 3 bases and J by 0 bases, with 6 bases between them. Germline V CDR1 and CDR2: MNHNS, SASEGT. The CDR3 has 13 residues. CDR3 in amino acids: CASSDSASYEQYV. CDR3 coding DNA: TGTGCCAGCAGTGATTCGGCCTCCTACGAGCAGTACGTC.

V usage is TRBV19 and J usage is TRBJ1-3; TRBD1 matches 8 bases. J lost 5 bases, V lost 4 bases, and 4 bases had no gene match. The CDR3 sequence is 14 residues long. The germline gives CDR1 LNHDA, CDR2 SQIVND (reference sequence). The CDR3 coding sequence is TGTGCCAGTAGTACAGGGGGCGAGAGAAACACCATATATTTT. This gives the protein CASSTGGERNTIYF.

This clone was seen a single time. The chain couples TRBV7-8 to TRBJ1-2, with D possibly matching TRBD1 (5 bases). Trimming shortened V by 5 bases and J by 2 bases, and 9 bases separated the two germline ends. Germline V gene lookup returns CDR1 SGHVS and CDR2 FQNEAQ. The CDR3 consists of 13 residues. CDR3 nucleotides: TGTGCCAGCAGCCTACAGGAGAACTATGGCTACACCTTC. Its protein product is CASSLQENYGYTF.

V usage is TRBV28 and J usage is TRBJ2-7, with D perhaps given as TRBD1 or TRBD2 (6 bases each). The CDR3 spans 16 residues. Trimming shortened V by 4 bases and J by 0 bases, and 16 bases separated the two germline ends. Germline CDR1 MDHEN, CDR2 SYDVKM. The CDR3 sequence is CASSSPLRGDSYEQYF. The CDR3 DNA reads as TGTGCCAGCAGTTCCCCCCTGAGGGGGGACTCCTACGAGCAGTACTTC.

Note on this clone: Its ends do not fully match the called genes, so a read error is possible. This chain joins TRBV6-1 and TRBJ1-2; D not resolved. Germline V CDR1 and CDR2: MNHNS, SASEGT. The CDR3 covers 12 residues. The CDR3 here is CASSERDGRPAF. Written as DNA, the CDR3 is TGTGCCAGCAGTGAACGCGACGGCCGCCCGGCCTTC.

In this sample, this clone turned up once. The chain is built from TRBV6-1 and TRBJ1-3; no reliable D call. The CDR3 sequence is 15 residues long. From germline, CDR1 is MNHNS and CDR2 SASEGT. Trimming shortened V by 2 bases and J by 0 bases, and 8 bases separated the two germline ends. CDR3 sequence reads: CASSEFGNSGNTIYF. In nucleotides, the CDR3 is TGTGCCAGCAGTGAATTTGGAAACTCTGGAAACACCATATATTTT.

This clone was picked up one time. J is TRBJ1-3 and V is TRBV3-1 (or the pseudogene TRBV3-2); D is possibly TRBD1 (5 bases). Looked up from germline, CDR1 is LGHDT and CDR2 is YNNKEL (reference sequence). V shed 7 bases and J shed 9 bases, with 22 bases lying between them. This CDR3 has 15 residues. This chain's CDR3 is CASTGTSLPTGTIYF. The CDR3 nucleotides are TGTGCCAGCACCGGGACTTCCCTTCCGACGGGCACCATATATTTT.

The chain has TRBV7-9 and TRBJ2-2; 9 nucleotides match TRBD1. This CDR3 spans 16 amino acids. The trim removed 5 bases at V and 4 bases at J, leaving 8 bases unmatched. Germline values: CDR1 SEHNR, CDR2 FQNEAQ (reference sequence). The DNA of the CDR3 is TGTGCCAGCAGCATTGGGACAGGGTTTTTCACCGGGGAGCTGTTTTTT. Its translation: CASSIGTGFFTGELFF.

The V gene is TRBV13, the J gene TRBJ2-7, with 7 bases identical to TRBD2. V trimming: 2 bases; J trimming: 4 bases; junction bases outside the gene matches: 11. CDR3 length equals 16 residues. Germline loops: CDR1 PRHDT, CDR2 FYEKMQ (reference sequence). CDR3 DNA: TGTGCCAGCAGCTTAAGTGGCGGGAGTCGTATTTACGAGCAGTACTTC. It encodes CASSLSGGSRIYEQYF.

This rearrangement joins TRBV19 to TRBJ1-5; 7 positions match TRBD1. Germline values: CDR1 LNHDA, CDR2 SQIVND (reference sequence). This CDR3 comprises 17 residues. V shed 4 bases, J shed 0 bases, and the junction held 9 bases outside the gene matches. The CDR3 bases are TGTGCCAGTAGTACTCCGAACAGGGGAATTAGCAATCAGCCCCAGCATTTT. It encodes CASSTPNRGISNQPQHF.

CDR3 DNA: TGTGCCAGCAGTGAGTTTGGGACAGATCTTGAAGCTTTCTTT. This gives the protein CASSEFGTDLEAFF. The chain is built from TRBV6-1 and TRBJ1-1; TRBD1 matches at 7 bases. Germline assignment: CDR1 MNHNS and CDR2 SASEGT. Trimming at V came to 3 bases and at J to 7 bases, leaving 8 bases not matched to a gene. The CDR3 has 14 residues.

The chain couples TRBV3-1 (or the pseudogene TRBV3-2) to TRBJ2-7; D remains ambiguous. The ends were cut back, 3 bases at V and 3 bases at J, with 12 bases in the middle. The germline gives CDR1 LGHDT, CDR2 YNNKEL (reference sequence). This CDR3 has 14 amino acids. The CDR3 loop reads CASSHRFLGYEQYF. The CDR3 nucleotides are TGTGCCAGCAGCCACAGGTTTCTCGGCTACGAGCAGTACTTC.

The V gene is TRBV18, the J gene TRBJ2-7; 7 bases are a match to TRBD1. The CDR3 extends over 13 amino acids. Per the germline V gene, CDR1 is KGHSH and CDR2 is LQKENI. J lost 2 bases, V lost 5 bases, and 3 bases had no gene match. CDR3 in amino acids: CASSSGTAYEQYF. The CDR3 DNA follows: TGTGCCAGCTCATCAGGGACAGCCTACGAGCAGTACTTC.

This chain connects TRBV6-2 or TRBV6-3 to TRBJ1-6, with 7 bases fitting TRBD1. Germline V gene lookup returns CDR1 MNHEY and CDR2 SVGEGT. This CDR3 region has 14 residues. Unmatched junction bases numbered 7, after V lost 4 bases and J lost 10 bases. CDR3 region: CASSSGGIRSPLHF. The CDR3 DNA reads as TGTGCCAGCAGTTCAGGGGGGATAAGGTCACCCCTCCACTTT.

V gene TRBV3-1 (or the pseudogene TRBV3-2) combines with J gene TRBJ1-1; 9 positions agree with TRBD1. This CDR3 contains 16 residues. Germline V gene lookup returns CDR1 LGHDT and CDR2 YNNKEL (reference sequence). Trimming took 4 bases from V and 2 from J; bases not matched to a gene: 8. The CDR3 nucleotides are TGTGCCAGCAGCCGCCGCCCGGGACAGGGAAACACTGAAGCTTTCTTT. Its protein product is CASSRRPGQGNTEAFF.

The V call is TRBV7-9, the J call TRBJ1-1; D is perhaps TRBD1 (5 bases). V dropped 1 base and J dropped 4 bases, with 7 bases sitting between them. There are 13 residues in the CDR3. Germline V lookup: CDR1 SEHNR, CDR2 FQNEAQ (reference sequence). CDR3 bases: TGTGCCAGCAGCTTAGTTCAGGGCACTGAAGCTTTCTTT. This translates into CASSLVQGTEAFF. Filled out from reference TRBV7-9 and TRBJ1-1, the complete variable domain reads DTGVSQNPRHKITKRGQNVTFRCDPISEHNRLYWYRQTLGQGPEFLTYFQNEAQLEKSRLLSDRFSAERPKGSFSTLEIQRTEQGDSAMYLCASSLVQGTEAFFGQGTRLTVV.

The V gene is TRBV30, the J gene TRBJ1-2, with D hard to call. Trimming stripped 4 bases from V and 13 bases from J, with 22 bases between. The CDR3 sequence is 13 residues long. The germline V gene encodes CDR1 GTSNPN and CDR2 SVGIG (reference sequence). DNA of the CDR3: TGTGCCTGGAAAAGATTAGACCCCGGGGTCGTCACCTTC. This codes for CAWKRLDPGVVTF.

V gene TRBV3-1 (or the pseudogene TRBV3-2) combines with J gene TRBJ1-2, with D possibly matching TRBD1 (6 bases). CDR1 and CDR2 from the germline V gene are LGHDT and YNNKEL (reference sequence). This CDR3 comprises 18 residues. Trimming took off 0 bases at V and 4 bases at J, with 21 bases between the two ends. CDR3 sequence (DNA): TGTGCCAGCAGCCAAGATCTCGGGAGGATGAGAGGGGGCTATGGCTACACCTTC. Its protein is CASSQDLGRMRGGYGYTF.

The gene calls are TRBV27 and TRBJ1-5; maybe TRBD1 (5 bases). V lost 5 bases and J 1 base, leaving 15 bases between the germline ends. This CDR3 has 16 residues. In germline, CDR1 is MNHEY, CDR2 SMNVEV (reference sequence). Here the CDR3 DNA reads TGTGCCAGCAGTGGGGGTCAAATTGGCAGCAATCAGCCCCAGCATTTT. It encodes CASSGGQIGSNQPQHF.

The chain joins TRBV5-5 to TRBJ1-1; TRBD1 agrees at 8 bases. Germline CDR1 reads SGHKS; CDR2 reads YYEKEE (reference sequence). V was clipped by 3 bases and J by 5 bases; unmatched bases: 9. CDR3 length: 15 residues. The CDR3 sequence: CASSSGQALRTEAFF. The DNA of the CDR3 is TGTGCCAGCAGCTCGGGACAGGCCCTTCGGACTGAAGCTTTCTTT. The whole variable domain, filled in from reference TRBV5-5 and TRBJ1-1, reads DAGVTQSPTHLIKTRGQQVTLRCSPISGHKSVSWYQQVLGQGPQFIFQYYEKEERGRGNFPDRFSARQFPNYSSELNVNALLLGDSALYLCASSSGQALRTEAFFGQGTRLTVV.